This paragraph reports one TCR beta chain. Its antigen remains unidentified. This entry is derived from a study of T cells expressing NK-cell markers. For the study at large: Sorted CD3+CD56-NKG2C+, CD3+CD56+NKG2C+ and CD3+CD56+NKG2C- T cells supplied the TCR beta repertoires. Study-wide results and caveats: Dominance of the CD3+CD56-NKG2C+ fraction by these clonotypes also held in a handful of donors.

CDR1 and CDR2 (germline): GTSNPN, SVGIG (reference sequence). CDR3 size: 16 residues. TCRdb reprocessed the 5' RACE reads, with one entry per CDR3 protein and no DNA. The listing records about 260,000 distinct CDR3 sequences. The sequence came from a woman between 18 and 70 years old in good health. Sample: blood T cells: a sorted CD56 or NKG2C T cell subset, CD4+ or CD8+ T cells, or bulk PBMC T cells (not recorded which). The rearrangement links TRBV30 to TRBJ1-6. The CDR3 here is CAWILPTALRNSPLHF.